This passage covers 15 T cell receptor beta chains from one sample sequenced in a study of siplizumab effects on memory and regulatory T cells. Produced via immunoSEQ multiplex PCR; TCRdb's table is partial and in-frame only. Seen here are roughly 120,000 clones, around 90% observed once, and the top ten hold approximately 1.3%. Sequences were obtained from CD4+ T cells sorted from blood. Receptors originate from a human donor in good health.

The rearrangement joins TRBV10-3 to TRBJ2-5; 11 nucleotides align to TRBD2. J was trimmed by 5 bases and V by 8 bases; bases with no gene match: 7. Germline CDR1 is ENHRY and CDR2 is SYGVKD. This CDR3 has 14 amino acids. The CDR3 sequence: CAIAKVAGGETQYF. The CDR3 DNA follows: TGTGCCATCGCGAAGGTAGCGGGGGGGGAGACCCAGTACTTC.

This clone was seen only once. The chain couples TRBV6-1 to TRBJ2-1; D unresolved. The CDR3 length is 16 residues. Germline CDR1 is MNHNS and CDR2 is SASEGT. V was cut by 3 bases and J by 6 bases, with 18 bases left in between. The CDR3 sequence is CASSDPSRAVGNEQFF. Written as DNA, the CDR3 is TGTGCCAGCAGTGATCCCTCTCGGGCAGTTGGCAATGAGCAGTTCTTC.

This clone was detected only once. The V call is TRBV7-8, the J call TRBJ1-4; D gene uncertain. Between the trimmed V and J ends, which lost 5 bases and 6 bases, there was a span of 10 bases. The CDR3 is 13 amino acids. CDR1 is SGHVS, CDR2 FQNEAQ, per germline. The CDR3 DNA reads TGTGCCAGCAGCCTCAAGCCCTATGAAAAACTGTTTTTT. Translated, it gives CASSLKPYEKLFF.

The chain recombines TRBV29-1 with TRBJ2-7; unclear D gene. With 6 bases removed from V and 4 bases from J, the gap between germline ends came to 10 bases. The length of the CDR3 is 11 residues. Germline V gene data show CDR1 as SQVTM and CDR2 as ANQGSEA. CDR3 loop: CSVTTNYEQYF. CDR3 DNA: TGCAGCGTGACCACAAATTACGAGCAGTACTTC.

The V gene is TRBV5-1, the J gene TRBJ2-1; D unresolved. Germline CDR1 and CDR2: SGHRS and YFSETQ. The CDR3 totals 15 residues. Trimming stripped 0 bases from V and 6 bases from J, with 13 bases between. DNA for the CDR3: TGCGCCAGCAGCTTGGATGTGACCGCCACCAATGAGCAGTTCTTC. As protein: CASSLDVTATNEQFF.

The rearrangement links TRBV19 to TRBJ2-1, with D possibly TRBD2 on 5 matching bases. The CDR3 runs 15 residues. Germline CDR1 is LNHDA and CDR2 is SQIVND (reference sequence). V lost 8 bases and J lost 0, with 14 bases in between. In DNA form, the CDR3 reads TGTGCCAGTTCGACGACTATGGGCTCCTACAATGAGCAGTTCTTC. Protein: CASSTTMGSYNEQFF.

The chain uses TRBV5-6 and TRBJ2-3; 7 bases agree with TRBD1. Looked up from germline, CDR1 is SGHDT and CDR2 is YYEEEE. The CDR3 totals 15 residues. V was pared by 0 bases and J by 5 bases, with 6 bases of the junction left unmatched. Here the CDR3 reads CASSLGDRERDTQYF. The CDR3 region has the DNA TGTGCCAGCAGCTTGGGGGACAGAGAGAGAGATACGCAGTATTTT.

The chain links TRBV5-1 to TRBJ1-1; 8 bases align to TRBD1. V was clipped by 3 bases and J by 1 base; unmatched bases: 2. The CDR3 runs 14 residues. Germline lookup yields CDR1 SGHRS and CDR2 YFSETQ. The CDR3 loop is CASSYGTGNTEAFF. The CDR3 DNA reads as TGCGCCAGCAGCTACGGGACAGGGAACACTGAAGCTTTCTTT.

The J gene is TRBJ2-1, the V gene TRBV11-3; 9 bases fit TRBD2. V was clipped by 3 bases and J by 5 bases; unmatched bases: 5. Germline V gene data show CDR1 as SGHNT and CDR2 as YENEEA. The CDR3 extends over 15 amino acids. The CDR3 DNA sequence: TGTGCCAGCAGCTTGTTAGCGGGAGCGGACAATGAGCAGTTCTTC. Encoded protein: CASSLLAGADNEQFF.

The J gene is TRBJ2-7, the V gene TRBV18, with TRBD1 matching over 7 bases. With V trimmed by 4 bases and J by 1 base, 4 bases remained unmatched. Looked up from germline, CDR1 is KGHSH and CDR2 is LQKENI. There are 14 residues in the CDR3. The DNA of the CDR3 is TGTGCCAGCTCACGCGAGGGACAGTCCTACGAGCAGTACTTC. Its translation is CASSREGQSYEQYF.

This rearrangement joins TRBV7-9 to TRBJ2-3; D not resolved. From germline, CDR1 is SEHNR and CDR2 FQNEAQ (reference sequence). V was cut by 2 bases and J by 5 bases, with 5 bases left in between. CDR3 length: 12 amino acids. The CDR3 bases are TGTGCCAGCAGCTTATCAGGAGATACGCAGTATTTT. It yields the protein CASSLSGDTQYF.

The gene calls are TRBV6-1 and TRBJ2-7; 8 bases agree with TRBD1. The CDR3 runs 14 residues. V was clipped by 4 bases and J by 0 bases; unmatched bases: 2. The germline CDR1 and CDR2 sequences are MNHNS and SASEGT. For the CDR3, the DNA is TGTGCCAGCAGTGGACAGGGGTACTCCTACGAGCAGTACTTC. Its protein product is CASSGQGYSYEQYF.

The rearrangement links TRBV19 to TRBJ1-2, with 11 bases matching TRBD1. In germline, CDR1 is LNHDA, CDR2 SQIVND (reference sequence). The CDR3 spans 17 residues. The J segment lost 1 base and the V segment lost 7 bases, leaving 11 bases of the junction unmatched. Here the CDR3 reads CASTSGTGGLLNYGYTF. Here the CDR3 DNA reads TGTGCCAGTACCTCCGGGACAGGGGGACTCCTTAACTATGGCTACACCTTC. The complete variable domain, with remaining parts taken from reference TRBV19 and TRBJ1-2, reads DGGITQSPKYLFRKEGQNVTLSCEQNLNHDAMYWYRQDPGQGLRLIYYSQIVNDFQKGDIAEGYSVSREKKESFPLTVTSAQKNPTAFYLCASTSGTGGLLNYGYTFGSGTRLTVV.

The chain carries TRBV2 and TRBJ1-2; no clear D. Trimming shortened V by 0 bases and J by 9 bases, and 11 bases separated the two germline ends. The germline gives CDR1 SNHLY, CDR2 FYNNEI. The CDR3 covers 13 residues. The CDR3 protein is CASSEAETLSYTF. CDR3 DNA: TGTGCCAGCAGTGAAGCAGAGACTTTGAGCTACACCTTC.

The J gene is TRBJ2-5, the V gene TRBV5-4; 7 positions match TRBD1. The CDR3 loop spans 15 amino acids. Germline V CDR1 and CDR2: SGHNT, YYREEE (reference sequence). The J segment lost 6 bases and the V segment lost 0 bases, leaving 8 bases of the junction unmatched. CDR3 amino acids: CASSLENAGGKTQYF. The CDR3 nucleotides read TGTGCCAGCAGCTTGGAGAACGCAGGGGGAAAGACCCAGTACTTC.